This T cell receptor (beta chain) was identified during a study of technical replicates of blood from several donors. Trimming took off 0 bases at V and 2 bases at J, with 13 bases between the two ends. Germline assignment: CDR1 SGHAT and CDR2 FQNNGV. This CDR3 is 16 amino acids long. Sequenced by immunoSEQ multiplex PCR; TCRdb stores in-frame clones only, minus some. The sample gives 50,000 to 70,000 clones, 75% to 90% of which show up once; approximately 4.7% is in the top ten. The sequenced sample was PBMCs. The chain combines TRBV11-2 with TRBJ1-2; weak D call: TRBD1 (5 bases). The sequence derives from a human donor in good health. Some clones in this sample may be carry-over from other donors' samples. The CDR3 bases are TGTGCCAGCAGCTTAGATCAGGGAAGGGTGAACTATGGCTACACCTTC. Translated: CASSLDQGRVNYGYTF. The whole variable domain, filled in from reference TRBV11-2 and TRBJ1-2, reads EAGVAQSPRYKIIEKRQSVAFWCNPISGHATLYWYQQILGQGPKLLIQFQNNGVVDDSQLPKDRFSAERLKGVDSTLKIQPAKLEDSAVYLCASSLDQGRVNYGYTFGSGTRLTVV.